The clone carrying this T cell receptor (beta chain) was recorded at least ten times. The record originates from a study of early T cells in non-severe SARS-CoV-2 infection. TCRdb processed the 5' RACE reads anew with MiXCR; each CDR3 protein has one entry. Here the sample spans fewer than 40,000 distinct CDR3 sequences, 5.4% being singletons. The sequencing input was whole blood. The origin of this receptor is an adult who was a healthcare worker with PCR-confirmed SARS-CoV-2 infection or an uninfected control (not recorded which).

CDR3 nucleotide sequence: TGTGCCAGCAGCTTCTACAGGAATTACAATGAGCAGTTCTTC. Translation: CASSFYRNYNEQFF. This chain uses TRBV13 with TRBJ2-1, with a weak D call TRBD1 (5 bases). The CDR3 is 14 residues long. Germline V gene lookup returns CDR1 PRHDT and CDR2 FYEKMQ (reference sequence). V was pared by 3 bases and J by 4 bases, with 10 bases between.